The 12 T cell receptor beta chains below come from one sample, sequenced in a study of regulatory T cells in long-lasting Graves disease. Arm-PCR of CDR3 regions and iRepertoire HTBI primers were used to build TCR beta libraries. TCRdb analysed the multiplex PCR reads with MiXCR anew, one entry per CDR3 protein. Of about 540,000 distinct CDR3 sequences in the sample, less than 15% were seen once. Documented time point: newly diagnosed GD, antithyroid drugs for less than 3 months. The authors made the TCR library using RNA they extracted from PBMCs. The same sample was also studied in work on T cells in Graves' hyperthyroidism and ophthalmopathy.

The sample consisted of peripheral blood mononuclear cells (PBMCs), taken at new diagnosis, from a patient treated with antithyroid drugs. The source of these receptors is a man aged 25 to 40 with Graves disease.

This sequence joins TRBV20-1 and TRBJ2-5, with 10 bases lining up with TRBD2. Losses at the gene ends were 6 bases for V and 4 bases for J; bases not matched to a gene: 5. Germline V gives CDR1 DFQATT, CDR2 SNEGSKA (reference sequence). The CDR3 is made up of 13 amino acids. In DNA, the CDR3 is TGCAGTGCGCCGCTAGCGGGAGCAGAGACCCAGTACTTC. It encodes CSAPLAGAETQYF.

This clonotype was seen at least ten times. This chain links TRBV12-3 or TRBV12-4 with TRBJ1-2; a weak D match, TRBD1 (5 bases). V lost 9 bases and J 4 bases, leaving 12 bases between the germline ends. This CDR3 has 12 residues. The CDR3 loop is CASLGVGYGYTF. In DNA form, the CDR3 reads TGTGCCAGTCTAGGGGTCGGCTATGGCTACACCTTC.

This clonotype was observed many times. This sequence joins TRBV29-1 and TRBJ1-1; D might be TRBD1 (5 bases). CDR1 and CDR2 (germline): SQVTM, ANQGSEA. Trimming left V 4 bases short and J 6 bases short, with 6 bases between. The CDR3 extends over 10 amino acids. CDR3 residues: CSVGGPEAFF. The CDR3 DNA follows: TGCAGCGTTGGGGGACCTGAAGCTTTCTTT. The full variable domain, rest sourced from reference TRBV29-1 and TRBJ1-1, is SAVISQKPSRDICQRGTSLTIQCQVDSQVTMMFWYRQQPGQSLTLIATANQGSEATYESGFVIDKFPISRPNLTFSTLTVSNMSPEDSSIYLCSVGGPEAFFGQGTRLTVV.

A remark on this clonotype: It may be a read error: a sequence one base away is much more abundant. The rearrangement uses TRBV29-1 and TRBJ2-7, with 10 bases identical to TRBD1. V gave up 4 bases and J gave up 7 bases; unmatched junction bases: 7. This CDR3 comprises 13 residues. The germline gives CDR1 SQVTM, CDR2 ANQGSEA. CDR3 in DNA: TGCAGCGTTGTTGGGACAGGGGCACATGAGCAGTACTTC. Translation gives CSVVGTGAHEQYF.

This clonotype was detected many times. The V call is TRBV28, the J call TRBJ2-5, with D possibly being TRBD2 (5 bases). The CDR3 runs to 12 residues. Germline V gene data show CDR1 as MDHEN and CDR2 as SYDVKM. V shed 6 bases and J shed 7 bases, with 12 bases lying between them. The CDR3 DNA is TGTGCCAGCAGGGACTTTATGGGGACCCAGTACTTC. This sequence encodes CASRDFMGTQYF.

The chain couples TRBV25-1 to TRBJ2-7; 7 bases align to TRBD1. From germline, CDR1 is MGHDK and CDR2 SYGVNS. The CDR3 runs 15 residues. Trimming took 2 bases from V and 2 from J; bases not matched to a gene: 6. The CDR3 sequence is CASSEMADRAYEQYF. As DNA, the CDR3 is TGTGCCAGCAGTGAAATGGCTGACAGGGCCTACGAGCAGTACTTC.

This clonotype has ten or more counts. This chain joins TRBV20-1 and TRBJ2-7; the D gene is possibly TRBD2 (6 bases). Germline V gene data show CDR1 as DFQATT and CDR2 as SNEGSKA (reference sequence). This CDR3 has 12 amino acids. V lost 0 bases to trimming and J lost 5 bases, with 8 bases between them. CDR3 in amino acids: CSARDRGNEQYF. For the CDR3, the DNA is TGCAGTGCTAGAGATCGGGGGAACGAGCAGTACTTC.

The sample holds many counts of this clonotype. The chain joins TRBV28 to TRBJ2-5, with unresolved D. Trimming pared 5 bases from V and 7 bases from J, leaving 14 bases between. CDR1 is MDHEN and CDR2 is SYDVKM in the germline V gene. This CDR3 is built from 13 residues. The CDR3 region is CASSLVRKWTQYF. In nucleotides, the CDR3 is TGTGCCAGCAGTCTCGTACGGAAGTGGACCCAGTACTTC.

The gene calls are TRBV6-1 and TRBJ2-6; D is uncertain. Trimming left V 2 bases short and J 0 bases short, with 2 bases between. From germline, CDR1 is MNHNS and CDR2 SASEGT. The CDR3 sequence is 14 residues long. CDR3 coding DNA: TGTGCCAGCAGTGAACTCTCTGGGGCCAACGTCCTGACTTTC. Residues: CASSELSGANVLTF.

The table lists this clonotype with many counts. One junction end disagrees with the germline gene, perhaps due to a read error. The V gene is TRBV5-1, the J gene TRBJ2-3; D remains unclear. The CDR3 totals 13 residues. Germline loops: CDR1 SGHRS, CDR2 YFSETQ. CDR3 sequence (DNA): TGTGCCAGCAGCTTCGAGGGCACAGATACGCAGTATTTT. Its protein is CASSFEGTDTQYF.

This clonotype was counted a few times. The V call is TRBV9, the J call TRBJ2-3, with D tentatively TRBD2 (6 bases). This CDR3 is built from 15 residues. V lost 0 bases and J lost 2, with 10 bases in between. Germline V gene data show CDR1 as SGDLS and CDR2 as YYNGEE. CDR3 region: CASSVGRGNTDTQYF. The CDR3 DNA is TGTGCCAGCAGCGTAGGGCGGGGAAACACAGATACGCAGTATTTT.

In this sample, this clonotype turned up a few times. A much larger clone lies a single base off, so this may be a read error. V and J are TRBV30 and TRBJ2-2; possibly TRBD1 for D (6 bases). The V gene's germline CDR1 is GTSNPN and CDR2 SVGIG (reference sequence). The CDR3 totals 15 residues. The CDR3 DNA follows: TGTGCCTGGAGTCTCGGGACATTCGGCACCGGGAAGCTGTTTTTT. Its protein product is CAWSLGTFGTGKLFF.